Below are 29 T cell receptor beta chains sequenced from a single sample in a study of blood T cell repertoires in COVID-19. Assay: immunoSEQ multiplex PCR; the TCRdb copy retains only in-frame clones and omits some. The data contain 350,000 to 450,000 clones, approximately 93% of them seen just once; the ten biggest clones take up just over 0.85%. Sequencing used PBMCs or T cells enriched from blood (not recorded which). The receptors here all came from a middle-aged woman who had been exposed to COVID-19.

V usage is TRBV18 and J usage is TRBJ1-3; 9 bases align to TRBD1. Germline CDR1 KGHSH, CDR2 LQKENI. This CDR3 is 17 amino acids long. Trimming cost V 5 bases and J 0 bases; bases outside gene matches: 8. Written as DNA, the CDR3 is TGTGCCAGCTCATCGTTACAGGGGGCCCTCTCTGGAAACACCATATATTTT. Its translation is CASSSLQGALSGNTIYF.

Regarding this clone: A read error may produce the germline difference seen at one junction end. At the DNA level, this CDR3 is encoded by other sequences in the same sample as well. This sequence joins TRBV7-7 and TRBJ1-1, with D possibly TRBD1 on 5 matching bases. This CDR3 comprises 13 residues. In germline, CDR1 is SSHAT, CDR2 FNYEAQ (reference sequence). CDR3 coding DNA: TGTGCTAGCAGCTTGACAGAGAACACTGAAGCTTTCTTT. Protein: CASSLTENTEAFF.

The rearrangement uses TRBV6-1 and TRBJ1-1, with D possibly matching TRBD1 (5 bases). V lost 1 base and J lost 1, with 10 bases in between. This CDR3 is built from 15 residues. The germline gives CDR1 MNHNS, CDR2 SASEGT. The CDR3, as DNA: TGTGCCAGCAGTGAAGGTCCAGGGTGGAACACTGAAGCTTTCTTT. It translates to CASSEGPGWNTEAFF.

Details on this clone: One junction end does not reproduce the germline sequence, and a read error may be involved. The genes are TRBV24-1 and TRBJ2-3; 7 positions match TRBD2. The CDR3 length is 17 residues. The germline V gene encodes CDR1 KGHDR and CDR2 SFDVKD. The CDR3 region is CATSDAPGGKSTDTQYF. CDR3 nucleotides: TGCGCCACCAGTGACGCCCCCGGGGGGAAGAGCACAGATACGCAGTATTTT.

The CDR3 spells CSVSVSYEQYF. The CDR3 nucleotides read TGCAGCGTTTCGGTCTCCTACGAGCAGTACTTC. The rearrangement joins TRBV29-1 to TRBJ2-7; no firm D call. The CDR3 is 11 amino acids. Germline V lookup: CDR1 SQVTM, CDR2 ANQGSEA. V was cut by 5 bases and J by 0 bases, with 5 bases left in between.

The chain couples TRBV5-4 to TRBJ2-5; D is perhaps TRBD2 (5 bases). This CDR3 is 14 amino acids long. The V gene lost 6 bases and the J gene lost 0 bases, with 12 bases spanning the gap. CDR1 and CDR2 from the germline V gene are SGHNT and YYREEE (reference sequence). DNA of the CDR3: TGTGCCAGCACCACCGAGCGGTACCAAGAGACCCAGTACTTC. Its protein is CASTTERYQETQYF. The entire variable domain, with the rest obtained from reference TRBV5-4 and TRBJ2-5, is as follows: ETGVTQSPTHLIKTRGQQVTLRCSSQSGHNTVSWYQQALGQGPQFIFQYYREEENGRGNFPPRFSGLQFPNYSSELNVNALELDDSALYLCASTTERYQETQYFGPGTRLLVL.

The chain links TRBV5-6 to TRBJ1-1; 7 bases align to TRBD1. Germline lookup yields CDR1 SGHDT and CDR2 YYEEEE. The length of the CDR3 is 15 residues. Losses at the gene ends were 5 bases for V and 1 base for J; bases not matched to a gene: 8. CDR3 residues: CASSPLRGTNTEAFF. CDR3 sequence (DNA): TGTGCCAGCAGTCCCCTCAGGGGGACGAACACTGAAGCTTTCTTT.

The chain combines TRBV27 with TRBJ1-4; D perhaps matches TRBD1 (6 bases). Trimming stripped 6 bases from V and 2 bases from J, with 16 bases between. CDR3 length: 16 amino acids. The germline V gene has CDR1 MNHEY and CDR2 SMNVEV (reference sequence). The chain's CDR3 is CASRKSDRGTNEKLFF. CDR3 in DNA: TGTGCCAGCAGGAAGTCGGACAGAGGGACTAATGAAAAACTGTTTTTT.

This chain uses TRBV2 with TRBJ1-2; 10 nucleotides agree with TRBD1. Looked up from germline, CDR1 is SNHLY and CDR2 is FYNNEI. CDR3 length: 15 amino acids. The J segment lost 2 bases and the V segment lost 4 bases, leaving 4 bases of the junction unmatched. The CDR3 region has the DNA TGTGCCAGCAGTGGGGACAGGGGACTGAACTATGGCTACACCTTC. This gives the protein CASSGDRGLNYGYTF.

The chain employs TRBV5-1 and TRBJ2-2; 10 bases fit TRBD2. Germline-derived CDR1 and CDR2 are SGHRS and YFSETQ. The CDR3 extends over 16 amino acids. V trimming: 4 bases; J trimming: 4 bases; junction bases outside the gene matches: 7. This CDR3 is CASSLLAGAATGELFF. As DNA, the CDR3 is TGCGCCAGCAGCCTCCTAGCGGGAGCGGCCACCGGGGAGCTGTTTTTT. The full variable domain, rest sourced from reference TRBV5-1 and TRBJ2-2, is KAGVTQTPRYLIKTRGQQVTLSCSPISGHRSVSWYQQTPGQGLQFLFEYFSETQRNKGNFPGRFSGRQFSNSRSEMNVSTLELGDSALYLCASSLLAGAATGELFFGEGSRLTVL.

V and J are TRBV9 and TRBJ2-5, with 8 nucleotides matching TRBD2. Unmatched junction bases numbered 2, after V lost 4 bases and J lost 0 bases. This CDR3 has 14 residues. Germline assignment: CDR1 SGDLS and CDR2 YYNGEE. The CDR3 reads CASSISGNQETQYF. The CDR3 DNA sequence: TGTGCCAGCAGCATTAGCGGGAACCAAGAGACCCAGTACTTC. Combining the CDR3 with reference TRBV9 and TRBJ2-5 gives the whole variable domain DSGVTQTPKHLITATGQRVTLRCSPRSGDLSVYWYQQSLDQGLQFLIQYYNGEERAKGNILERFSAQQFPDLHSELNLSSLELGDSALYFCASSISGNQETQYFGPGTRLLVL.

DNA for the CDR3: TGTGCCAGCAGCCTGGGCCTTTTTGGTAATGAAAAACTGTTTTTT. It codes for CASSLGLFGNEKLFF. This chain links TRBV7-8 with TRBJ1-4; D call uncertain. Germline loops: CDR1 SGHVS, CDR2 FQNEAQ. The CDR3 spans 15 residues. The V gene lost 5 bases and the J gene lost 4 bases, with 14 bases spanning the gap.

The chain carries TRBV2 and TRBJ2-5; D unclear. This CDR3 has 13 amino acids. Germline CDR1 reads SNHLY; CDR2 reads FYNNEI. Between the trimmed V and J ends, which lost 2 bases and 4 bases, there was a span of 8 bases. CDR3 loop: CASSELVGETQYF. The CDR3 nucleotides read TGTGCCAGCAGTGAACTAGTAGGAGAGACCCAGTACTTC. Full variable domain (outside the CDR3, taken from reference TRBV2 and TRBJ2-5): EPEVTQTPSHQVTQMGQEVILRCVPISNHLYFYWYRQILGQKVEFLVSFYNNEISEKSEIFDDQFSVERPDGSNFTLKIRSTKLEDSAMYFCASSELVGETQYFGPGTRLLVL.

J is TRBJ2-7 and V is TRBV27; 14 bases agree with TRBD2. The length of the CDR3 is 16 residues. J was trimmed by 3 bases and V by 4 bases; bases with no gene match: 5. CDR1 and CDR2 (germline): MNHEY, SMNVEV (reference sequence). CDR3 amino acids: CASSSGTSGSIYEQYF. CDR3 in DNA: TGTGCCAGCAGTTCCGGGACTAGCGGGAGTATCTACGAGCAGTACTTC.

The V call is TRBV9, the J call TRBJ1-2; tentatively, D is TRBD1 (6 bases). V dropped 0 bases and J dropped 2 bases, with 11 bases sitting between them. This CDR3 is 15 amino acids long. Germline CDR1 is SGDLS and CDR2 is YYNGEE. The CDR3 region has the DNA TGTGCCAGCAGCGTAGAACCAGGACAGAACTATGGCTACACCTTC. Protein: CASSVEPGQNYGYTF.

In DNA form, the CDR3 reads TGTGCCAGCAGTAAGAGGAGGGATACGCAGTATTTT. This codes for CASSKRRDTQYF. The chain combines TRBV2 with TRBJ2-3, with D perhaps TRBD2 (5 bases). There are 12 residues in the CDR3. V dropped 5 bases and J dropped 6 bases, with 9 bases sitting between them. CDR1 and CDR2 from the germline V gene are SNHLY and FYNNEI.

V is TRBV3-1 (or the pseudogene TRBV3-2) and J is TRBJ2-1; 10 nucleotides align to TRBD2. J lost 9 bases, V lost 4 bases, and 9 bases had no gene match. CDR1 is LGHDT, CDR2 YNNKEL, per germline (reference sequence). This CDR3 has 15 amino acids. This chain's CDR3 is CASSRSGGAQSEQFF. Written as DNA, the CDR3 is TGTGCCAGCAGCCGGAGCGGGGGGGCACAGAGTGAGCAGTTCTTC.

In its sample, this clone was seen a few times. The chain combines TRBV7-3 with TRBJ2-7; D is possibly TRBD2 (6 bases). Looked up from germline, CDR1 is SGHTA and CDR2 is FQGTGA. V shed 1 base and J shed 5 bases, with 15 bases lying between them. The CDR3 has 15 residues. Here the CDR3 reads CASSLKAGRSDEQYF. The DNA for the CDR3 is TGTGCCAGCAGCTTAAAGGCGGGGAGGAGCGACGAGCAGTACTTC.

The chain links TRBV18 to TRBJ1-1; D remains ambiguous. The V and J ends lost 3 bases and 5 bases respectively, with 10 bases between them. CDR3 length: 13 amino acids. Germline-derived CDR1 and CDR2 are KGHSH and LQKENI. The CDR3 loop reads CASSPTVQTEAFF. The CDR3 bases are TGTGCCAGCTCACCGACGGTACAGACTGAAGCTTTCTTT.

The V gene is TRBV10-1, the J gene TRBJ1-2; 8 bases map to TRBD1. V shed 2 bases, J shed 4 bases, and the junction held 3 bases outside the gene matches. Germline V gene data show CDR1 as WNHNN and CDR2 as SYGVQD (reference sequence). The CDR3 has 14 amino acids. The CDR3 is CASSELTGGYGYTF. CDR3 in DNA: TGCGCCAGCAGTGAGCTCACAGGGGGCTATGGCTACACCTTC.

The gene calls are TRBV19 and TRBJ2-1; D not resolved. Germline CDR1 is LNHDA and CDR2 is SQIVND (reference sequence). The CDR3 sequence is 15 residues long. Trimming shortened V by 2 bases and J by 6 bases, and 14 bases separated the two germline ends. The CDR3 DNA is TGTGCCAGTAGTATAAGAGGCGCCGTGGTCAATGAGCAGTTCTTC. This sequence encodes CASSIRGAVVNEQFF.

This clone has only a few counts. J is TRBJ1-5 and V is TRBV6-5; D is undetermined. This CDR3 has 12 amino acids. CDR1 and CDR2 from the germline V gene are MNHEY and SVGAGI. V was trimmed by 4 bases and J by 4 bases, leaving 5 bases between them. The CDR3 spells CASSSQNQPQHF. The DNA for the CDR3 is TGTGCCAGCAGTTCCCAGAATCAGCCCCAGCATTTT.

This chain connects TRBV5-5 to TRBJ1-1, with 11 bases that match TRBD1. This CDR3 region has 13 residues. Trimming cost V 3 bases and J 5 bases; bases outside gene matches: 0. Germline loops: CDR1 SGHKS, CDR2 YYEKEE (reference sequence). The CDR3 sequence: CASSWDRGTEAFF. CDR3 bases: TGTGCCAGCAGCTGGGACAGGGGGACTGAAGCTTTCTTT.

The V gene is TRBV14, the J gene TRBJ1-2, with a tentative D call TRBD1 (5 bases). Trimming shortened V by 4 bases and J by 6 bases, and 12 bases separated the two germline ends. Germline V gene sequence: CDR1 SGHDN, CDR2 FVKESK. The CDR3 is made up of 13 amino acids. The chain's CDR3 is CASSLIGVHGYTF. The CDR3 bases are TGTGCCAGCAGCCTTATAGGGGTCCATGGCTACACCTTC. Together with reference TRBV14 and TRBJ1-2, the CDR3 gives the full variable domain: EAGVTQFPSHSVIEKGQTVTLRCDPISGHDNLYWYRRVMGKEIKFLLHFVKESKQDESGMPNNRFLAERTGGTYSTLKVQPAELEDSGVYFCASSLIGVHGYTFGSGTRLTVV.

V is TRBV14 and J is TRBJ1-1; D is possibly TRBD1 (5 bases). The germline CDR1 and CDR2 sequences are SGHDN and FVKESK. V was shortened by 4 bases and J by 11 bases, with 17 bases between the two germline ends. This CDR3 contains 13 residues. CDR3 loop: CASSPRVGVGAFF. The CDR3, as DNA: TGTGCCAGCAGCCCAAGGGTAGGGGTCGGGGCTTTCTTT. The full variable domain, rest sourced from reference TRBV14 and TRBJ1-1, is EAGVTQFPSHSVIEKGQTVTLRCDPISGHDNLYWYRRVMGKEIKFLLHFVKESKQDESGMPNNRFLAERTGGTYSTLKVQPAELEDSGVYFCASSPRVGVGAFFGQGTRLTVV.

The J gene is TRBJ2-1, the V gene TRBV19; TRBD2 matches 11 bases. CDR3 length equals 17 residues. With V trimmed by 0 bases and J by 7 bases, 8 bases remained unmatched. In germline, CDR1 is LNHDA, CDR2 SQIVND (reference sequence). CDR3 loop: CASSIDALAGVWNEQFF. The CDR3 region has the DNA TGTGCCAGTAGTATAGATGCACTAGCGGGGGTCTGGAATGAGCAGTTCTTC.

This chain uses TRBV5-1 with TRBJ2-5, with 7 positions matching TRBD1. V was pared by 3 bases and J by 5 bases, with 10 bases of the junction left unmatched. The CDR3 is made up of 15 amino acids. The germline V gene encodes CDR1 SGHRS and CDR2 YFSETQ. This CDR3 is CASSSGTVAGETQYF. CDR3 nucleotide sequence: TGCGCCAGCAGCTCGGGGACAGTAGCTGGGGAGACCCAGTACTTC.

The chain couples TRBV9 to TRBJ2-7; unclear D gene. V shed 3 bases and J shed 2 bases, with 9 bases lying between them. This CDR3 region has 13 residues. CDR1 is SGDLS, CDR2 YYNGEE, per germline. The CDR3 is CASSASPAYEQYF. The CDR3 coding sequence is TGTGCCAGCAGCGCCTCCCCAGCCTACGAGCAGTACTTC.

This chain's CDR3 is CASSHRGKTEAFF. DNA of the CDR3: TGTGCCAGCTCTCACAGGGGTAAGACTGAAGCTTTCTTT. This chain links TRBV12-3 or TRBV12-4 with TRBJ1-1, with 7 positions matching TRBD1. The CDR3 runs 13 residues. After removal of 8 bases from V and 5 bases from J, the junction contained 8 bases not matched to a gene.